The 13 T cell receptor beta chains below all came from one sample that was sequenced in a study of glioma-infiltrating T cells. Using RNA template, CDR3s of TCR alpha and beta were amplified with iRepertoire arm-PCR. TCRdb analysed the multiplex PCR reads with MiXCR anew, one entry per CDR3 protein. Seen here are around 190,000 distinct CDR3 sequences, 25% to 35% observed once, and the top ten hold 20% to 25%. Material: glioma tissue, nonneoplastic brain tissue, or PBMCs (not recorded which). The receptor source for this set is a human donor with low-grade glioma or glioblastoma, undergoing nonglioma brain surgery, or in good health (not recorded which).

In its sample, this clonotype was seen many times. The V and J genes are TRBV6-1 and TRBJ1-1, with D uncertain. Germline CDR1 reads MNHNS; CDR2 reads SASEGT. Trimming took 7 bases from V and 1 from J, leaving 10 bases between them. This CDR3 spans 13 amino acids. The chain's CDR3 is CASTPAGNTEAFF. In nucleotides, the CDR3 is TGTGCCAGCACCCCCGCCGGGAACACTGAAGCTTTCTTT.

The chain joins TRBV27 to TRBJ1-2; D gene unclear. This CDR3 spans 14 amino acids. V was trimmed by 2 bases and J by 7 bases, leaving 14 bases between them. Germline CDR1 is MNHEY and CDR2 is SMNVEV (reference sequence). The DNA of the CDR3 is TGTGCCAGCAGTTTAAATCGGAGGGAGTGTGGCTACACCTTC. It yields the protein CASSLNRRECGYTF.

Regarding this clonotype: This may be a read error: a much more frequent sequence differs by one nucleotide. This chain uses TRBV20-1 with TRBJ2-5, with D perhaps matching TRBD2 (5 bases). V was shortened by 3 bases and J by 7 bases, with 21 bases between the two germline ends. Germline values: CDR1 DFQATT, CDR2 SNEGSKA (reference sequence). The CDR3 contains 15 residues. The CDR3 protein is CSASRPGDAGGTQYF. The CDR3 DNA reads TGCAGTGCTAGTCGTCCTGGAGACGCCGGAGGGACCCAGTACTTC.

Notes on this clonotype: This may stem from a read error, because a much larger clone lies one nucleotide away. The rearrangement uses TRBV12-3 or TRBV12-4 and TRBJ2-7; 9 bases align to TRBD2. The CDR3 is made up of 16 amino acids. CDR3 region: CASSRGGLASSYKQYF. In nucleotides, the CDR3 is TGTGCCAGCAGTAGAGGTGGACTAGCGTCCTCCTACAAGCAGTACTTC.

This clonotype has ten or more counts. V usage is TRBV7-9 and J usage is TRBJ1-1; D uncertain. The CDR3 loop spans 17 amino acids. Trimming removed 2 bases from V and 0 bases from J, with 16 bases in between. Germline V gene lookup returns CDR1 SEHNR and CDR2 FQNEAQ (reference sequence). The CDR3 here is CASSLPSKDAMNTEAFF. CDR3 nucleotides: TGTGCCAGCAGCTTACCCTCTAAGGACGCGATGAACACTGAAGCTTTCTTT.

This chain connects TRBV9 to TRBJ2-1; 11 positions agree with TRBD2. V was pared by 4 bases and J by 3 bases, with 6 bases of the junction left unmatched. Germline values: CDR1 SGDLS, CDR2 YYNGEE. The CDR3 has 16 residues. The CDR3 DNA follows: TGTGCCAGCAGCCCCCGACTAGCGGGATACTACAATGAGCAGTTCTTC. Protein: CASSPRLAGYYNEQFF. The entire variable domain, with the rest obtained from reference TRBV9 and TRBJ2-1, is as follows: DSGVTQTPKHLITATGQRVTLRCSPRSGDLSVYWYQQSLDQGLQFLIQYYNGEERAKGNILERFSAQQFPDLHSELNLSSLELGDSALYFCASSPRLAGYYNEQFFGPGTRLTVL.

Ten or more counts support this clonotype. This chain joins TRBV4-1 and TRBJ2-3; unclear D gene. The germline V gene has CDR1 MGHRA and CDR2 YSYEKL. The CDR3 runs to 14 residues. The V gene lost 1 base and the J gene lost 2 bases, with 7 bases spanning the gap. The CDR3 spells CASSQGSATDTQYF. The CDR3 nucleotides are TGCGCCAGCAGCCAAGGGTCAGCCACAGATACGCAGTATTTT.

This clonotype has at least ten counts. The CDR3 DNA follows: TGTGCCACCAGTGATTTTCGGAGATCCACAGATACGCAGTATTTT. Amino acids: CATSDFRRSTDTQYF. The rearrangement joins TRBV24-1 to TRBJ2-3; no firm D call. The germline CDR1 and CDR2 sequences are KGHDR and SFDVKD. With 1 base removed from V and 2 bases from J, the gap between germline ends came to 9 bases. The CDR3 consists of 15 residues.

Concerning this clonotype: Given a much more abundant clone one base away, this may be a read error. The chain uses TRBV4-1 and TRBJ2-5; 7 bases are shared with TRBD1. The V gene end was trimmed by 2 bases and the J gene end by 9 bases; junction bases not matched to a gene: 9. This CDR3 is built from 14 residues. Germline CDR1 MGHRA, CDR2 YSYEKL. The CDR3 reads CASSQPDRPEPQYF. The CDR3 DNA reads TGCGCCAGCAGCCAACCGGACAGGCCGGAGCCCCAGTACTTC.

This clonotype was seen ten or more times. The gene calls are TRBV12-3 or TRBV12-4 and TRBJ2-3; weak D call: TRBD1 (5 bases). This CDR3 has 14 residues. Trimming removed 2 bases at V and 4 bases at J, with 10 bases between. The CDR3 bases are TGTGCCAGCAGTTTAAGGGCAGGGTCAGATACGCAGTATTTT. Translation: CASSLRAGSDTQYF.

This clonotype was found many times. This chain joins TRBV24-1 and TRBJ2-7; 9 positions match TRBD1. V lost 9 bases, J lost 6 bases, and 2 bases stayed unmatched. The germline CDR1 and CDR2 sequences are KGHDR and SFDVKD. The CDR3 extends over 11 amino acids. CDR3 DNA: TGTGCCACCGCACAGGGGGCCGAGCAGTACTTC. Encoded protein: CATAQGAEQYF.

The CDR3 DNA reads TGTGCCAGCAGCTTAGGGGCTAATGGGGCAGCCCAAGAGACCAAGTACTTC. Translated, it gives CASSLGANGAAQETKYF. The V and J genes are TRBV7-2 and TRBJ2-7, with D possibly being TRBD1 (5 bases). V lost 1 base and J 11 bases, leaving 27 bases between the germline ends. CDR1 is SGHTA and CDR2 is FQGNSA in the germline V gene. The CDR3 length is 17 residues.

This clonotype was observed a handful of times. The CDR3 region has the DNA TGTGCCAGCAGTTTAGGGCAGGGAAGGGGTGGAAATCAGCCCCAGCATTTT. As protein: CASSLGQGRGGNQPQHF. V and J are TRBV12-3 or TRBV12-4 and TRBJ1-5; possible D gene TRBD1, 5 bases. The V end lost 1 base, the J end lost 4 bases, and 17 bases lay between the germline ends. The CDR3 consists of 17 residues.